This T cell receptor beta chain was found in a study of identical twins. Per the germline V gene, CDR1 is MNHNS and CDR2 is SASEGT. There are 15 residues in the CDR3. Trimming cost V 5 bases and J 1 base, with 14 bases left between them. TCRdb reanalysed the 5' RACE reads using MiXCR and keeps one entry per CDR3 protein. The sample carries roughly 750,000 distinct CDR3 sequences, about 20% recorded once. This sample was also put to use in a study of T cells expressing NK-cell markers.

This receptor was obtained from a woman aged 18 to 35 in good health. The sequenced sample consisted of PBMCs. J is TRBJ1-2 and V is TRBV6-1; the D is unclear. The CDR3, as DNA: TGTGCCAGCAGTACATTGTTGGGGAGTAACTATGGCTACACCTTC. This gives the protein CASSTLLGSNYGYTF.